Below, 10 T cell receptor beta chains from the same sample are listed, as sequenced in a study of blood T cells in healthy people across ages (dated by TCRdb to the mid-2010s). The library relied on 5' RACE. Sequencing instrument: Illumina HiSeq 2500. A second PCR of about 7 to 12 cycles was run with a J-beta primer mix and a sample-barcoded 5' primer. In TCRdb, the public reads were trimmed at Q25 with fastp and aligned with MiXCR, with productive beta chains retained. Rows merge per CDR3 protein into single entries with the most common DNA and genes. The sample data list about a million distinct CDR3 sequences, and more than 30% of these were observed just once. The top ten constitute around 14% of the sample. Sequenced sample: blood. Receptors originate from a man aged 18 to 35 in good health.

The rearrangement uses TRBV29-1 and TRBJ2-5; D gene unclear. The DNA end lines up better with TRBJ2-7; the J call may be wrong. The germline gives CDR1 SQVTM, CDR2 ANQGSEA. The CDR3 is 12 amino acids. The CDR3 DNA is TGCAGCGTTGAAGTCTCCGGGTACGAGCAGTACTTC. It is translated as CSVEVSGYEQYF.

This chain links TRBV21-1 with TRBJ1-2; the D segment call TRBD1 is taken from the table without a DNA check. TRBV21-1 is deemed a pseudogene. The CDR3 extends over 15 amino acids. In DNA, the CDR3 is TGTGCCAGCAGCAAAGCCCGGGGATGGAACTATGGCTACACCTTC. It encodes CASSKARGWNYGYTF.

A few counts support this clonotype. The CDR3 reads CASSSHPVYNEQFF. CDR3 nucleotides: TGTGCCAGCAGCTCCCACCCCGTGTACAATGAGCAGTTCTTC. The rearrangement links TRBV14 to TRBJ2-1; unclear D gene. Trimming removed 5 bases at V and 4 bases at J, with 12 bases between. The V gene's germline CDR1 is SGHDN and CDR2 FVKESK. This CDR3 is built from 14 residues.

This clonotype was detected a few times. The chain has TRBV21-1 and TRBJ2-7; whether TRBD1, the table's D call, matches the DNA was not checked. TRBV21-1 is shown as a pseudogene. This CDR3 is 15 amino acids long. The CDR3 nucleotides read TGTGCCAGCAGCAGTGGGGGTTGTAGCTCCTACGAGCAGTACTTC. It specifies CASSSGGCSSYEQYF.

In its sample, this clonotype was seen a few times. The germline gene is not matched at one end of the junction; a read error may be the cause. The chain is built from TRBV5-1 and TRBJ1-1, with 7 bases lining up with TRBD1. The CDR3 is 14 amino acids. Germline V lookup: CDR1 SGHRS, CDR2 YFSETQ. DNA of the CDR3: TGTGCCAGCAGTTCTACAGGGGTGAACACTGAAGCTTTCTTT. The encoded protein is CASSSTGVNTEAFF.

This chain uses TRBV4-3 with TRBJ1-6; D gene uncertain. There are 18 residues in the CDR3. The germline V gene has CDR1 LGHNA and CDR2 YSLEER. V shed 0 bases and J shed 2 bases, with 14 bases lying between them. CDR3 coding DNA: TGCGCCAGCAGCCAAGATCTGTCCACTAGCCCCTATAATTCACCCCTCCACTTT. This sequence encodes CASSQDLSTSPYNSPLHF.

This chain joins TRBV7-3 and TRBJ1-1, with 10 bases aligning to TRBD1. Trimming cost V 3 bases and J 3 bases; bases outside gene matches: 4. Germline V gives CDR1 SGHTA, CDR2 FQGTGA. The CDR3 spans 15 residues. CDR3: CASSFDRGRDTEAFF. The CDR3 coding sequence is TGTGCCAGCAGCTTCGACAGGGGGCGAGACACTGAAGCTTTCTTT.

In DNA, the CDR3 is TGCAGTGTCGGACAGGGGTGGGAAAAACTGTTTTTT. This translates into CSVGQGWEKLFF. The genes are TRBV20-1 and TRBJ1-4, with 9 bases matching TRBD1. There are 12 residues in the CDR3. In germline, CDR1 is DFQATT, CDR2 SNEGSKA (reference sequence). V lost 7 bases, J lost 8 bases, and 5 bases stayed unmatched.

The table lists this clonotype with a few counts. V is TRBV28 and J is TRBJ1-6; tentative D call: TRBD1 (5 bases). Germline V gene data show CDR1 as MDHEN and CDR2 as SYDVKM. Deletions cut 7 bases from V and 7 bases from J, with 20 bases between. The CDR3 contains 16 residues. The DNA for the CDR3 is TGTGCCAGCACTAATACCCGACAGCCTCCCAATTCACCCCTCCACTTT. Translating it yields CASTNTRQPPNSPLHF.

The J gene is TRBJ2-1, the V gene TRBV20-1; 11 bases match TRBD2. Germline CDR1 reads DFQATT; CDR2 reads SNEGSKA (reference sequence). With 5 bases clipped from V and 4 bases from J, the junction kept 7 bases outside the gene matches. CDR3 length: 15 amino acids. The CDR3 region has the DNA TGCAGTGCTGCGCCGGGACTAGCGGCTTACAATGAGCAGTTCTTC. Protein product: CSAAPGLAAYNEQFF.